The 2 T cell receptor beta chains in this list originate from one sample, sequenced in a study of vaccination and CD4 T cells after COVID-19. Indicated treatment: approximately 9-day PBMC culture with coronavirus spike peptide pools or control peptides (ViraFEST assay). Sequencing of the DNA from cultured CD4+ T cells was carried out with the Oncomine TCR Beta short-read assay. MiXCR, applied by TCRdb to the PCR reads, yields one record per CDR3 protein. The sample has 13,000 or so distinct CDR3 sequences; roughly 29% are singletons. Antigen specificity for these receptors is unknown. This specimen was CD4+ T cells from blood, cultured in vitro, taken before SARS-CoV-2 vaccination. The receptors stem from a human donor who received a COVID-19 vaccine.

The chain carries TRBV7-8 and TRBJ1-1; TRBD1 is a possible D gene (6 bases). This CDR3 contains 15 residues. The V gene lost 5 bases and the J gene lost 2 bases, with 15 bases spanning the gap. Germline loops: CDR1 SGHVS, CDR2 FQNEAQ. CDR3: CASSDRTEVNTEAFF. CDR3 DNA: TGTGCCAGCAGCGACCGGACAGAGGTAAACACTGAAGCTTTCTTT.

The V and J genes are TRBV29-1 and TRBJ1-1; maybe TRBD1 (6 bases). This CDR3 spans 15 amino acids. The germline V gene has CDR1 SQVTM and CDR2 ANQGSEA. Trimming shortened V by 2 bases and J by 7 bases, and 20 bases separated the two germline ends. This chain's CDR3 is CSVERSRGPGNEAFF. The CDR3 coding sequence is TGCAGCGTTGAAAGGTCCCGGGGGCCGGGGAATGAAGCTTTCTTT.